This T cell receptor (beta chain) was captured in a study of T-cell memory formation after mild COVID-19 (dated by TCRdb to about 2021). A note on the overall study: TCR sequence clusters from the two donors were found to be largely donor specific. In a couple of donors, T-cell clones that expanded and contracted after mild COVID-19 were tracked by sequencing TCRalpha and TCRbeta repertoires over time. Two young, previously healthy adult volunteers, one female and one male, were included in the cohort. Overall study results and their limits: From day 15 to 85, contracting clones showed balanced CD4/CD8 phenotypes, whereas a second wave of clones that expanded from day 15 to 37 leaned towards CD4+. The second-wave clones that peaked on day 37 were not confirmed to be SARS-CoV-2 specific. Some responding clones were detected in pre-infection memory, suggesting pre-existing cross-reactive memory T cells joined the SARS-CoV-2 response. The study included only a couple of mild cases, and larger cohorts that include severe cases with pre-infection samples were judged to be necessary. Contracting CD4+ clones were found mainly in CM and EM memory subsets, while CD8+ clones were enriched in EMRA.

As regards this clonotype: There is no known antigen for this receptor. Nothing much larger sits one base from this clone, and base qualities are not available.

Ficoll-Paque density gradient centrifugation was used to isolate PBMCs. As encoded in the germline V gene, CDR1 is KGHSH while CDR2 is LQKENI. The CDR3 has 14 amino acids, counting the end cysteine and valine. The only DNA kept is the CDR3, 42 bases in frame from the first base. V is reduced by 0 bases and J by 7 bases, leaving a spacing of 13 bases between them. The listed sequencing device is Illumina NovaSeq 6000. TCRalpha and TCRbeta cDNA libraries were built by 5'RACE with constant-segment primers, adding sample barcodes and unique molecular identifiers. Trizol reagent was used to extract RNA from every sample. Library amplification was performed in two PCR steps, and a second sample barcode and Illumina TruSeq adapters were introduced in the second step. Sequencing of the libraries was done on an Illumina NovaSeq, producing 2 x 150 bp paired-end reads. The authors processed their data as follows. Reads were demultiplexed and collapsed into UMI-guided consensus sequences with migec v1.2.7. Using mixcr v2.1.11, UMI consensuses were aligned to TRA and TRB V and J templates and then assembled into clonotypes. A clonotype was counted as expanded or contracted only if both edgeR and NoisET called the change significant, with noise models trained on biological replicates. For edgeR calls, a false discovery rate-adjusted p below 0.01 and a log2 fold-change threshold of 1 were applied. As an exploratory analysis of dynamics, PCA with hierarchical clustering was applied to max-normalized trajectories of the 1000 most abundant clonotypes. Separately sequenced CD4+ and CD8+ repertoires were used to assign a CD4 or CD8 phenotype to each responding clone. TCRdb took the public reads, trimmed them with fastp at Q25, ran MiXCR for clone calling and kept in-frame beta chains. A single entry per CDR3 protein holds the most common genes and DNA from its merged rows. The V and J calls follow TCRdb's processing rather than the paper's. This sample lists around 160,000 distinct CDR3 sequences; under 14% were detected once. The ten most abundant clones make up roughly 3.8% of the sample.

The sequence joins TRBV18 to TRBJ2-7; the D gene remains uncertain. The sequenced material came from PBMCs or a T cell subset sorted from them (not recorded which). The origin of this receptor is a man between 18 and 29 years old who had mild COVID-19 (a few samples of this study predate the infection). The sample titles of this study are shuffled in the database, so cell type and time point are left out; the donor was told from shared clones. In nucleotide form, the sequence is TGTGCCAGCTCACCACCGGGAACTCCCTGGGAGCAGTACGTC. It specifies CASSPPGTPWEQYV.